The TCR beta chain under discussion was sequenced for a study of CD8 T cells in Susac syndrome. With random hexamers, roughly 0.45 to 1 ug RNA was reverse transcribed. Across 54 Vbeta and 13 Jbeta, TCR beta CDR3 was amplified with immunoSEQ multiplex PCR. Using its own MiXCR run on the immunoSEQ multiplex PCR reads, TCRdb lists one record per CDR3 protein. The table shows 250,000 or so distinct CDR3 sequences, with 85% to 95% occurring only once. TCR beta sequences were obtained from blood CD8+ and CD4+ T cells. This CDR3 has 15 residues. With V trimmed by 7 bases and J by 8 bases, 12 bases remained unmatched. Looked up from germline, CDR1 is MGHDK and CDR2 is SYGVNS.

J is TRBJ2-2 and V is TRBV25-1, with 8 bases matching TRBD2. The specimen was CD4+ T cells from PBMCs. This clonotype was obtained from a human donor with multiple sclerosis. The CDR3 nucleotides are TGTGCCAGCAAGTCCGCGGGAGGCCCCTGGGGGGAGCTGTTTTTT. Amino acids: CASKSAGGPWGELFF.